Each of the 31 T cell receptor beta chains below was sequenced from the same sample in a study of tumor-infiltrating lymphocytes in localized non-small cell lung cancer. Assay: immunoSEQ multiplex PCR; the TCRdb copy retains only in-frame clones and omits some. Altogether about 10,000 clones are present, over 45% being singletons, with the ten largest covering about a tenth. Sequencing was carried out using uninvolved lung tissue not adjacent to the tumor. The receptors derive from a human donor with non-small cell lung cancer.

CDR3 protein: CASSVGLAGELFF. CDR3 DNA: TGTGCCAGCAGCGTAGGGTTGGCCGGGGAGCTGTTTTTT. This chain links TRBV9 with TRBJ2-2; no reliable D call. Germline assignment: CDR1 SGDLS and CDR2 YYNGEE. With 0 bases removed from V and 6 bases from J, the gap between germline ends came to 6 bases. The CDR3 totals 13 residues.

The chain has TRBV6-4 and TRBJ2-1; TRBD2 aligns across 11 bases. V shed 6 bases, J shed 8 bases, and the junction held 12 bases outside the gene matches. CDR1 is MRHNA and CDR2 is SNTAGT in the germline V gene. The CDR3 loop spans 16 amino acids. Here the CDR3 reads CASSLRTSGGGYEQFF. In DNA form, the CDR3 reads TGTGCCAGCAGCTTGAGAACTAGCGGGGGAGGCTATGAGCAGTTCTTC.

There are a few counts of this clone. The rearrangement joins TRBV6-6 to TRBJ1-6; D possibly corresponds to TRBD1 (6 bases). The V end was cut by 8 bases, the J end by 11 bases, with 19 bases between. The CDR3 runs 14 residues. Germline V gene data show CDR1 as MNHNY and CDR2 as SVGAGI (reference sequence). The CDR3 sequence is CASGQQGRRTPLHF. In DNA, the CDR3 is TGTGCCAGCGGCCAACAGGGTAGAAGGACACCCCTCCACTTT.

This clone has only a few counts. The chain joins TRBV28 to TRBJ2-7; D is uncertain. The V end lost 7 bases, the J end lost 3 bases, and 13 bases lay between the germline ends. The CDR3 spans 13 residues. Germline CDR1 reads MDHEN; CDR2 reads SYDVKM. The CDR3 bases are TGTGCCAGCAACCCAGACCGATACTACGAGCAGTACTTC. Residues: CASNPDRYYEQYF.

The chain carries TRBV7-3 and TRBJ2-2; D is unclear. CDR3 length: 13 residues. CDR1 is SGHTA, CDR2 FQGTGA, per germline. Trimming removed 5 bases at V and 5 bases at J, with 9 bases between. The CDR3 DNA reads TGTGCCAGCAGCGTAGGGAAGACCGGGGAGCTGTTTTTT. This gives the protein CASSVGKTGELFF.

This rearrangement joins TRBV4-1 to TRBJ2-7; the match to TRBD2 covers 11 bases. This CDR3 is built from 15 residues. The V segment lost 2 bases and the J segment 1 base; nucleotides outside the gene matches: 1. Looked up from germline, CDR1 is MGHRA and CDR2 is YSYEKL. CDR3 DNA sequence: TGCGCCAGCAGCCAAACTAGCGGGGGATCCTACGAGCAGTACTTC. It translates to CASSQTSGGSYEQYF.

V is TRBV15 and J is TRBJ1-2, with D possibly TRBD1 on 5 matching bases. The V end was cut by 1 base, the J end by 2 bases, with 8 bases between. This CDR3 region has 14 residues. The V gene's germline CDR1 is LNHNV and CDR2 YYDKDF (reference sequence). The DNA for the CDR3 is TGTGCCACCAGCAGAGGGGACGGGAACTATGGCTACACCTTC. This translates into CATSRGDGNYGYTF.

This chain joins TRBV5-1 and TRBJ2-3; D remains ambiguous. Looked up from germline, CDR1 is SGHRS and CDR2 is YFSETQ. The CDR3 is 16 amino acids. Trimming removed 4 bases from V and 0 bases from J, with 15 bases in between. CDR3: CASSPKGFPSTDTQYF. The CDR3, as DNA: TGCGCCAGCAGCCCGAAAGGGTTCCCTAGCACAGATACGCAGTATTTT. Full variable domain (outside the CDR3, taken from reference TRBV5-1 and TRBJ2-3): KAGVTQTPRYLIKTRGQQVTLSCSPISGHRSVSWYQQTPGQGLQFLFEYFSETQRNKGNFPGRFSGRQFSNSRSEMNVSTLELGDSALYLCASSPKGFPSTDTQYFGPGTRLTVL.

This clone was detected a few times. CDR3 loop: CASSSSGTGISGANVLTF. DNA of the CDR3: TGTGCCAGCAGCTCCTCCGGGACAGGGATCTCTGGGGCCAACGTCCTGACTTTC. This rearrangement joins TRBV7-2 to TRBJ2-6, with 9 bases lining up with TRBD1. The CDR3 spans 18 residues. V gave up 4 bases and J gave up 0 bases; unmatched junction bases: 7. The V gene's germline CDR1 is SGHTA and CDR2 FQGNSA.

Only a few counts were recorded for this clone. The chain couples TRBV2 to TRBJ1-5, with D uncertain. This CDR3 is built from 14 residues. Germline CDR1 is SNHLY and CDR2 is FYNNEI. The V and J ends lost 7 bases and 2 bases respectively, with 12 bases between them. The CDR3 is CASMKSWGNQPQHF. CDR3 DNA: TGTGCCAGCATGAAGAGTTGGGGCAATCAGCCCCAGCATTTT.

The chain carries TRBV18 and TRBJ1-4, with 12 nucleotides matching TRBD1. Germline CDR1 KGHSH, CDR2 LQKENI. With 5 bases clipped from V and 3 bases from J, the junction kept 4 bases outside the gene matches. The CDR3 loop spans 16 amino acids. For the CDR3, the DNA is TGTGCCAGCTCATCGGGACAGGGGGCGGCTAATGAAAAACTGTTTTTT. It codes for CASSSGQGAANEKLFF.

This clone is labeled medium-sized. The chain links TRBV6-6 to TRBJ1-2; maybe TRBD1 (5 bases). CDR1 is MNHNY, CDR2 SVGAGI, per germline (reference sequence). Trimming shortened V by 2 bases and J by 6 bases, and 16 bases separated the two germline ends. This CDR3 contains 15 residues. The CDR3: CASSYVGGGANGYTF. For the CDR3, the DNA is TGTGCCAGCAGTTACGTTGGGGGGGGAGCGAATGGCTACACCTTC.

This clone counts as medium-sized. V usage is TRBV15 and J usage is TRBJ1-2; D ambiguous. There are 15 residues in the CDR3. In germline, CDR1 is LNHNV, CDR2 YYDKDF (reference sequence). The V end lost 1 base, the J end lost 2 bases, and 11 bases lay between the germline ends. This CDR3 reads CATSRAGNINYGYTF. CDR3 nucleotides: TGTGCCACCAGCAGAGCCGGCAACATAAACTATGGCTACACCTTC.

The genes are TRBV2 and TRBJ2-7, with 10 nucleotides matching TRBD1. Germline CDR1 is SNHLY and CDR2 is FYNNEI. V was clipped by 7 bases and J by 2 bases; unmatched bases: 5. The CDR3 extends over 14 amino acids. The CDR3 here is CASIRTGGAYEQYF. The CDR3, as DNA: TGTGCCAGCATCCGGACAGGGGGGGCCTACGAGCAGTACTTC. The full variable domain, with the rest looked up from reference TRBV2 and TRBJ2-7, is EPEVTQTPSHQVTQMGQEVILRCVPISNHLYFYWYRQILGQKVEFLVSFYNNEISEKSEIFDDQFSVERPDGSNFTLKIRSTKLEDSAMYFCASIRTGGAYEQYFGPGTRLTVT.

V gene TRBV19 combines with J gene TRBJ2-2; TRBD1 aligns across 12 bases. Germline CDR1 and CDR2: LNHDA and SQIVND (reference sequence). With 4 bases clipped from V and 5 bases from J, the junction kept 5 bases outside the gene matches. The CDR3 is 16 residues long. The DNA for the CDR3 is TGTGCCAGTAGTAGGGACAGGGGGCCGAGAACCGGGGAGCTGTTTTTT. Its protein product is CASSRDRGPRTGELFF.

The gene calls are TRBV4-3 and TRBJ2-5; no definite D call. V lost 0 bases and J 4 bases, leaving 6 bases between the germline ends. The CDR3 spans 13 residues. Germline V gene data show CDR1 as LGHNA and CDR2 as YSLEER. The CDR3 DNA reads TGCGCCAGCAGCCAAGAGGGTAGAGAGACCCAGTACTTC. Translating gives CASSQEGRETQYF.

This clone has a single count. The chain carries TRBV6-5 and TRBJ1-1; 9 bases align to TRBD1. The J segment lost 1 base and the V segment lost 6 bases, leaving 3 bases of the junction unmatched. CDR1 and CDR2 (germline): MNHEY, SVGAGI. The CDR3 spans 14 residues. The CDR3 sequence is CASRSQGANTEAFF. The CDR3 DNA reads TGTGCCAGCAGATCACAGGGGGCGAACACTGAAGCTTTCTTT.

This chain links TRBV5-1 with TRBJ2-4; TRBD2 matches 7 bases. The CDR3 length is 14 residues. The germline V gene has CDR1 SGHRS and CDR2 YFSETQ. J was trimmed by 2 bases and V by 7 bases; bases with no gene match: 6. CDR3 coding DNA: TGCGCCAGCGCCCCGGGGGGAACCAAAAACATTCAGTACTTC. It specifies CASAPGGTKNIQYF.

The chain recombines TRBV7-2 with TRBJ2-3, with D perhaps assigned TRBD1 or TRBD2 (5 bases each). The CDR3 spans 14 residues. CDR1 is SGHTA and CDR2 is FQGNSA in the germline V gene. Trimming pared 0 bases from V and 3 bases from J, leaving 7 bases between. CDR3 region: CASSLAGVTDTQYF. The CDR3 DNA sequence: TGTGCCAGCAGCTTAGCGGGGGTTACAGATACGCAGTATTTT.

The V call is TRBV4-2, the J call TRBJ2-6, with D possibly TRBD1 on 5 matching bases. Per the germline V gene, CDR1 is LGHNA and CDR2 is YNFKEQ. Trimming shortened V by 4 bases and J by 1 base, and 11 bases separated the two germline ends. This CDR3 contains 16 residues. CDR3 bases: TGTGCCAGCAGCCCAAAAGGGGATTCTGGGGCCAACGTCCTGACTTTC. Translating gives CASSPKGDSGANVLTF.

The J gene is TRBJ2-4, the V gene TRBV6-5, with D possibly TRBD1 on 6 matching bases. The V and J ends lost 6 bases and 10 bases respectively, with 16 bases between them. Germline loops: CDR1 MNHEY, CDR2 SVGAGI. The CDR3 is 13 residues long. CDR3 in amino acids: CASSPPPGQIQYF. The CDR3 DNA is TGTGCCAGCAGCCCACCCCCCGGACAGATTCAGTACTTC.

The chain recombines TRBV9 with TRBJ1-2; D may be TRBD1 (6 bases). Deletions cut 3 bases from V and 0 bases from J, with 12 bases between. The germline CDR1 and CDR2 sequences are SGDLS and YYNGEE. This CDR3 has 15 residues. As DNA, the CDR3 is TGTGCCAGCAGCGGGCGGGACATCTCTAACTATGGCTACACCTTC. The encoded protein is CASSGRDISNYGYTF.

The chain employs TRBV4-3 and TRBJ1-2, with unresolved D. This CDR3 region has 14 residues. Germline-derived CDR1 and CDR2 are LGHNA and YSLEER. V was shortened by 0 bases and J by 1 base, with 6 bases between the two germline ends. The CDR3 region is CASSQEWVNYGYTF. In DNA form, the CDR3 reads TGCGCCAGCAGCCAAGAGTGGGTTAACTATGGCTACACCTTC.

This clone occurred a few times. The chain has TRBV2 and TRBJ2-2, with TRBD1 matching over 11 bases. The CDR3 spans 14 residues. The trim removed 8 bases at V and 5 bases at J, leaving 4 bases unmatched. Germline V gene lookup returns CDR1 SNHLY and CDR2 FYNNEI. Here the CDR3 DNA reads TGTGCCAGCGGGGGACAGGGGGAAACCGGGGAGCTGTTTTTT. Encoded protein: CASGGQGETGELFF.

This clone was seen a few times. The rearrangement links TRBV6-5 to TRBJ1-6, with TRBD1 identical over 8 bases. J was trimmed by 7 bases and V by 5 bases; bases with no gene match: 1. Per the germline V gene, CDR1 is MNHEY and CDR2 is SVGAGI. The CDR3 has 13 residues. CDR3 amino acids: CASSRTGNSPLHF. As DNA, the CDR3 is TGTGCCAGCAGTCGGACAGGGAATTCACCCCTCCACTTT.

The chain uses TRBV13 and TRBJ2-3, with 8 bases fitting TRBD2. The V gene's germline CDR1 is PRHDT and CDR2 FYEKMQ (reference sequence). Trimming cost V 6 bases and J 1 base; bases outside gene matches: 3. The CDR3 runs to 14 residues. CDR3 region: CASRSSGGTDTQYF. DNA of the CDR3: TGTGCCAGCAGAAGTAGCGGGGGCACAGATACGCAGTATTTT.

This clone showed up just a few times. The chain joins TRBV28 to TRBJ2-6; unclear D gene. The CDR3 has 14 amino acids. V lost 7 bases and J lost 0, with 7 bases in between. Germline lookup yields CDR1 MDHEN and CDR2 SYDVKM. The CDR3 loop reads CASIHNSGANVLTF. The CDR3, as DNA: TGTGCCAGCATTCATAACTCTGGGGCCAACGTCCTGACTTTC.

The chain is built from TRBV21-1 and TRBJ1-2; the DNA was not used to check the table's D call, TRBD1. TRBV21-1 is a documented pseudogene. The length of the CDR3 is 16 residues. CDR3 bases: TGTGCCAGCAGCGCAGATCGACAGGGGGGCCCTCATGGCTACACCTTC. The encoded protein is CASSADRQGGPHGYTF.

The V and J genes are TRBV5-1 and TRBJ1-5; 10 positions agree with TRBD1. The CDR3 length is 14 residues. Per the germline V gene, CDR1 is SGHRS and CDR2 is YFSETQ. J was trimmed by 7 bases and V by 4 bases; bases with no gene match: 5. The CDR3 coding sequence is TGCGCCAGCAGCCCAGGGACAGGGGAACAGCCCCAGCATTTT. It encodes CASSPGTGEQPQHF.

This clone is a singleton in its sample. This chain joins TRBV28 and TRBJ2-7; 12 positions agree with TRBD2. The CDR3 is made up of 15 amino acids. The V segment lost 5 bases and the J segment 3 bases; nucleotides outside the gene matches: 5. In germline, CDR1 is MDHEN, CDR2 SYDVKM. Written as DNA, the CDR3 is TGTGCCAGCAGTCACACTAGCGGGGGGCTCTACGAGCAGTACTTC. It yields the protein CASSHTSGGLYEQYF.

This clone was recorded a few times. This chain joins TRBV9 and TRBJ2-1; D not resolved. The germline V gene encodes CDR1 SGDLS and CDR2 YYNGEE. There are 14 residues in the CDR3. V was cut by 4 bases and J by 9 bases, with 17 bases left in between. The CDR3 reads CASSPYGRDPEQFF. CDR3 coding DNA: TGTGCCAGCAGCCCCTACGGTAGGGATCCTGAGCAGTTCTTC.